The 21 T cell receptor beta chains given below trace back to one sample, sequenced in a study of control samples from healthy donors and cancer patients. The table came from immunoSEQ multiplex PCR; TCRdb's copy has only in-frame clones and leaves some out. The table has approximately 130,000 clones, approximately 87% seen once; the top ten hold just under 3%. The sample consisted of blood. All receptors derive from a man aged 55 to 69 in good health.

CDR3 bases: TGTGCCTGGAGTAGAGGGTACACTGAAGCTTTCTTT. The encoded protein is CAWSRGYTEAFF. J is TRBJ1-1 and V is TRBV30; D unresolved. The CDR3 is 12 amino acids. Per germline, CDR1 GTSNPN and CDR2 SVGIG (reference sequence). Deletions cut 2 bases from V and 3 bases from J, with 7 bases between.

The chain joins TRBV3-1 (or the pseudogene TRBV3-2) to TRBJ1-2, with D possibly being TRBD1 (6 bases). Germline V gene data show CDR1 as LGHDT and CDR2 as YNNKEL (reference sequence). The CDR3 consists of 14 residues. V gave up 4 bases and J gave up 4 bases, with 13 bases separating them. The CDR3 nucleotides read TGTGCCAGCAGCCGAGCACAGGGTCCCTATGGCTACACCTTC. It encodes CASSRAQGPYGYTF.

This chain connects TRBV7-2 to TRBJ2-7, with 7 bases matching TRBD1. This CDR3 region has 15 residues. Per germline, CDR1 SGHTA and CDR2 FQGNSA. V was clipped by 5 bases and J by 4 bases; unmatched bases: 11. CDR3 amino acids: CASSPRQGYGYEQYF. The CDR3 region has the DNA TGTGCCAGCAGCCCCCGACAGGGCTATGGATACGAGCAGTACTTC.

The V call is TRBV9, the J call TRBJ2-7; D gene ambiguous. CDR1 SGDLS and CDR2 YYNGEE come from the germline V gene. The CDR3 is 14 residues long. The V end lost 4 bases, the J end lost 2 bases, and 13 bases lay between the germline ends. The CDR3 region has the DNA TGTGCCAGCAGCCCTTTAGGCAGCACCTACGAGCAGTACTTC. Protein: CASSPLGSTYEQYF.

The chain uses TRBV28 and TRBJ2-7; 7 bases line up with TRBD1. Germline values: CDR1 MDHEN, CDR2 SYDVKM. The CDR3 consists of 15 residues. V shed 6 bases, J shed 2 bases, and the junction held 10 bases outside the gene matches. Here the CDR3 DNA reads TGTGCCAGCAGCCGATCAGGGACAGTCACCTACGAGCAGTACTTC. Protein sequence: CASSRSGTVTYEQYF.

The rearrangement uses TRBV7-2 and TRBJ1-5, with D hard to call. This CDR3 has 13 amino acids. Per germline, CDR1 SGHTA and CDR2 FQGNSA. Trimming removed 3 bases at V and 4 bases at J, with 7 bases between. The CDR3 sequence: CASSLEANQPQHF. CDR3 nucleotide sequence: TGTGCCAGCAGCTTGGAAGCTAATCAGCCCCAGCATTTT.

The CDR3 sequence is CASSPMGVRADTQYF. CDR3 coding DNA: TGTGCCAGCAGTCCAATGGGGGTTAGGGCAGATACGCAGTATTTT. V is TRBV27 and J is TRBJ2-3; D is possibly TRBD1 or TRBD2 (5 bases each). This CDR3 contains 15 residues. Per the germline V gene, CDR1 is MNHEY and CDR2 is SMNVEV (reference sequence). V shed 5 bases and J shed 4 bases, with 16 bases lying between them.

The chain links TRBV5-6 to TRBJ1-2, with D tentatively TRBD1 (5 bases). Per germline, CDR1 SGHDT and CDR2 YYEEEE. V lost 0 bases and J 3 bases, leaving 12 bases between the germline ends. There are 15 residues in the CDR3. CDR3 loop: CASSLGTRGHYGYTF. In DNA form, the CDR3 reads TGTGCCAGCAGCTTGGGTACTAGGGGCCACTATGGCTACACCTTC.

CDR3 DNA sequence: TGTGCCAGCAGTCCACAGAACTCCTATGGCTACACCTTC. This translates into CASSPQNSYGYTF. V is TRBV6-5 and J is TRBJ1-2, with D uncertain. Trimming left V 5 bases short and J 4 bases short, with 11 bases between. This CDR3 is 13 amino acids long. Germline values: CDR1 MNHEY, CDR2 SVGAGI.

The chain links TRBV11-2 to TRBJ2-4; D is unclear. Germline CDR1 and CDR2: SGHAT and FQNNGV. The CDR3 length is 13 residues. Trimming shortened V by 6 bases and J by 6 bases, and 12 bases separated the two germline ends. CDR3 loop: CASSPFGGNIQYF. The CDR3 DNA is TGTGCCAGCAGTCCCTTCGGTGGAAACATTCAGTACTTC.

This rearrangement joins TRBV3-1 (or the pseudogene TRBV3-2) to TRBJ2-1; 7 nucleotides match TRBD1. Losses at the gene ends were 0 bases for V and 4 bases for J; bases not matched to a gene: 6. The CDR3 length is 16 residues. CDR1 and CDR2 (germline): LGHDT, YNNKEL (reference sequence). This chain's CDR3 is CASSQDLGQSYNEQFF. The CDR3 DNA follows: TGTGCCAGCAGCCAAGATCTGGGACAGAGTTACAATGAGCAGTTCTTC.

The chain has TRBV5-1 and TRBJ1-3; D is unclear. V was pared by 2 bases and J by 4 bases, with 13 bases between. CDR3 length: 15 amino acids. Germline V CDR1 and CDR2: SGHRS, YFSETQ. The CDR3 is CASSFDPTRGNTIYF. The CDR3 DNA reads as TGCGCCAGCAGCTTTGACCCAACGAGGGGAAACACCATATATTTT. The full variable domain, in which reference TRBV5-1 and TRBJ1-3 provide the parts outside the CDR3, is KAGVTQTPRYLIKTRGQQVTLSCSPISGHRSVSWYQQTPGQGLQFLFEYFSETQRNKGNFPGRFSGRQFSNSRSEMNVSTLELGDSALYLCASSFDPTRGNTIYFGEGSWLTVV.

The J gene is TRBJ1-6, the V gene TRBV11-2; D perhaps matches TRBD1 (5 bases). CDR1 is SGHAT, CDR2 FQNNGV, per germline. V lost 5 bases, J lost 5 bases, and 10 bases lay in between. The CDR3 contains 14 residues. CDR3 sequence reads: CASSPGQNNSPLHF. CDR3 sequence (DNA): TGTGCCAGCAGCCCCGGACAAAATAATTCACCCCTCCACTTT.

The rearrangement uses TRBV19 and TRBJ1-5; no definite D call. From germline, CDR1 is LNHDA and CDR2 SQIVND (reference sequence). Trimming cost V 7 bases and J 6 bases, with 16 bases left between them. This CDR3 contains 14 residues. In DNA form, the CDR3 reads TGTGCCAGTATTAGTAGAAGCGGGAGTCAGCCCCAGCATTTT. It is translated as CASISRSGSQPQHF.

The chain couples TRBV24-1 to TRBJ1-1; the D is unclear. Germline CDR1 is KGHDR and CDR2 is SFDVKD. CDR3 length equals 11 residues. The V end was cut by 7 bases, the J end by 4 bases, with 6 bases between. The DNA for the CDR3 is TGTGCCACCAGCTTCGGCACTGAAGCTTTCTTT. It yields the protein CATSFGTEAFF.

The chain combines TRBV5-1 with TRBJ2-7; D not certain. Germline CDR1 reads SGHRS; CDR2 reads YFSETQ. The ends were cut back, 0 bases at V and 0 bases at J, with 10 bases in the middle. CDR3 length: 15 residues. In DNA form, the CDR3 reads TGCGCCAGCAGCTTGGCCGCCCTGAGCTCCTACGAGCAGTACTTC. It specifies CASSLAALSSYEQYF.

This rearrangement joins TRBV6-5 to TRBJ2-1; 10 nucleotides line up with TRBD2. This CDR3 region has 15 residues. Trimming removed 6 bases from V and 9 bases from J; junction bases left unmatched: 11. Germline V gives CDR1 MNHEY, CDR2 SVGAGI. The CDR3 protein is CASRRRAGGQGEQFF. In nucleotides, the CDR3 is TGTGCCAGCAGAAGAAGAGCGGGGGGGCAAGGTGAGCAGTTCTTC.

This chain links TRBV4-1 with TRBJ2-3; 10 bases map to TRBD2. CDR3 length: 16 amino acids. Per germline, CDR1 MGHRA and CDR2 YSYEKL. V was clipped by 1 base and J by 6 bases; unmatched bases: 7. The CDR3 sequence: CASSQGSTSGFDTQYF. The CDR3 region has the DNA TGCGCCAGCAGCCAAGGATCGACTAGCGGGTTTGATACGCAGTATTTT.

The chain combines TRBV7-8 with TRBJ2-1; a possible D gene is TRBD2 (8 bases). Germline V gives CDR1 SGHVS, CDR2 FQNEAQ. The germline V and J ends were trimmed by 2 bases and 5 bases, with 19 bases remaining between them. This CDR3 is built from 17 residues. The CDR3 DNA reads as TGTGCCAGCAGCTTATCGGGGGGGACAGTCCAACACAATGAGCAGTTCTTC. Its protein is CASSLSGGTVQHNEQFF.

The chain combines TRBV9 with TRBJ1-2, with TRBD1 matching over 10 bases. Germline assignment: CDR1 SGDLS and CDR2 YYNGEE. V was clipped by 3 bases and J by 6 bases; unmatched bases: 11. The CDR3 has 16 residues. The CDR3 protein is CASSGRLPGQGNGYTF. CDR3 in DNA: TGTGCCAGCAGCGGACGCCTTCCGGGACAGGGGAATGGCTACACCTTC.

The rearrangement joins TRBV9 to TRBJ2-7; the D call may be TRBD1 or TRBD2 (5 bases each). There are 14 residues in the CDR3. Germline V gives CDR1 SGDLS, CDR2 YYNGEE. V lost 4 bases and J 0 bases, leaving 11 bases between the germline ends. CDR3 amino acids: CASSPRDPSYEQYF. For the CDR3, the DNA is TGTGCCAGCAGCCCCCGGGACCCCTCCTACGAGCAGTACTTC.